The source of this T cell receptor beta chain is a study of shared clonotypes between healthy human individuals. CDR1 is SGHAT and CDR2 is FQNNGV in the germline V gene. V gave up 1 base and J gave up 5 bases; unmatched junction bases: 12. CDR3 size: 17 residues. Each donor was a Caucasian adult residing in Nashville, Tennessee. Unsorted samples, those not sorted, used approximately 100 million PBMCs for genomic DNA. Genomic DNA (from each subset) was split evenly across several immunoSEQ plates. Original processing notes: ImmunoSEQ output held junction-only sequences without quality scores, so filtering differed. Sequenced by immunoSEQ multiplex PCR; TCRdb stores in-frame clones only, minus some. That table supplies the V and J calls and clone size; D and trimming were determined from the DNA. The top ten clones hold 10% to 15% of a sample with about 490,000 clones, roughly 78% of them seen once.

The sequenced sample was PBMCs. The TCR sequence derives from a woman aged 40 to 49 in good health. Some clones in this sample may be carry-over from other donors' samples. V usage is TRBV11-2 and J usage is TRBJ2-5; 8 nucleotides match TRBD1. CDR3 in amino acids: CASSLGARQGRQETQYF. The CDR3 bases are TGTGCCAGCAGCTTAGGGGCTAGACAGGGGCGCCAGGAGACCCAGTACTTC. The variable domain in full, with the rest retrieved from reference TRBV11-2 and TRBJ2-5, is EAGVAQSPRYKIIEKRQSVAFWCNPISGHATLYWYQQILGQGPKLLIQFQNNGVVDDSQLPKDRFSAERLKGVDSTLKIQPAKLEDSAVYLCASSLGARQGRQETQYFGPGTRLLVL.